Listed below are T cell receptor beta chains from one sample, sequenced in a study of Ad26.COV2.S vaccination and SARS-CoV-2 variants. Measured with immunoSEQ multiplex PCR; TCRdb has only the in-frame clones, and not every one. The profile shows 430,000 or so clones, 75% to 95% of them singletons. The material sequenced was peripheral blood, taken in a trial of Ad26.COV2.S vaccine versus placebo. Receptor source: a person between 18 and 59 years old who received the Ad26.COV2.S COVID-19 vaccine or a placebo. The CDR3 runs from the conserved cysteine through the conserved F or W. A D gene is named only where the DNA matches it firmly. Rows may omit the clone size; those that give it use once, few, many or a size class.

length	size	V	J	D	CDR3	DNA
16	NA	TRBV6-2/TRBV6-3	TRBJ2-7	TRBD2	CASSFPIAGALDEQYF	TGTGCCAGCAGTTTCCCCATAGCGGGAGCGTTGGACGAGCAGTACTTC
14	NA	TRBV5-4	TRBJ2-7	TRBD1	CASSLEGQPYEQYF	TGTGCCAGCAGCTTGGAGGGACAGCCCTACGAGCAGTACTTC
14	NA	TRBV6-1	TRBJ2-3	TRBD1	CASSEGQGADTQYF	TGTGCCAGCAGTGAAGGGCAGGGGGCAGATACGCAGTATTTT
18	NA	TRBV5-8	TRBJ2-5	NA	CASSSTSALSQGQETQYF	TGTGCCAGCAGCTCCACTTCCGCGCTCTCCCAGGGGCAAGAGACCCAGTACTTC
15	NA	TRBV19	TRBJ2-5	TRBD1	CASSSRTGGSETQYF	TGTGCCAGTAGTTCCAGGACAGGGGGCTCGGAGACCCAGTACTTC
15	NA	TRBV25-1	TRBJ2-1	TRBD1	CASSVPGQAYNEQFF	TGTGCCAGCAGCGTACCGGGACAGGCATACAATGAGCAGTTCTTC
15	NA	TRBV7-7	TRBJ2-1	NA	CASSLSHGRDNEQFF	TGTGCCAGCAGCTTAAGCCACGGGAGAGACAATGAGCAGTTCTTC
18	NA	TRBV28	TRBJ2-1	TRBD2	CASSLVLAGGPSYNEQFF	TGTGCCAGCAGTTTGGTACTAGCGGGAGGGCCAAGCTACAATGAGCAGTTCTTC
15	NA	TRBV2	TRBJ2-1	TRBD2	CASSATSGRPNEQFF	TGTGCCAGCAGTGCGACTAGCGGGAGACCTAATGAGCAGTTCTTC
13	NA	TRBV4-2	TRBJ2-1	NA	CASSQDRAGEQFF	TGTGCCAGCAGCCAAGATAGGGCGGGAGAGCAGTTCTTC
15	NA	TRBV6-5	TRBJ2-7	TRBD2	CASSSGAGGVQEQYF	TGTGCCAGCAGCTCGGGAGCGGGAGGGGTACAGGAGCAGTACTTC
11	NA	TRBV7-8	TRBJ2-4	NA	CASSSHNIQYF	TGTGCTAGTTCTAGCCACAACATTCAGTACTTC
14	few	TRBV7-3	TRBJ2-1	NA	CASSLNVGYNEQFF	TGTGCCAGCAGCTTAAACGTTGGGTACAATGAGCAGTTCTTC
13	NA	TRBV6-5	TRBJ1-1	NA	CASSSGVNTEAFF	TGTGCCAGCTCATCAGGGGTGAACACTGAAGCTTTCTTT
12	NA	TRBV7-2	TRBJ2-2	NA	CASSNYGGELFF	TGTGCCAGCAGTAATTATGGCGGGGAGCTGTTTTTT
15	once	TRBV4-1	TRBJ1-2	TRBD1	CASSPGQGVNYGYTF	TGCGCCAGCAGCCCTGGACAGGGCGTTAACTATGGCTACACCTTC
13	NA	TRBV30	TRBJ1-1	NA	CAWSHYGSTEAFF	TGTGCCTGGAGTCATTATGGGTCGACTGAAGCTTTCTTT
15	NA	TRBV11-3	TRBJ2-7	TRBD2	CASSSGLAGGHEQYF	TGTGCCAGCAGCTCGGGACTAGCGGGAGGGCACGAGCAGTACTTC
16	NA	TRBV3-1/TRBV3-2	TRBJ2-1	TRBD2	CASSPPASGRTNEQFF	TGTGCCAGCAGCCCTCCGGCTAGCGGGAGGACTAATGAGCAGTTCTTC
14	NA	TRBV3-1/TRBV3-2	TRBJ2-7	TRBD2	CASSPLREGREQYF	TGTGCCAGCAGCCCCCTCCGGGAGGGCCGCGAGCAGTACTTC
14	NA	TRBV5-4	TRBJ2-5	NA	CASSHGTFQETQYF	TGTGCCAGCAGCCACGGGACATTCCAAGAGACCCAGTACTTC
13	NA	TRBV10-3	TRBJ1-2	NA	CAISESIRPPGTF	TGTGCCATCAGTGAGTCGATTCGACCGCCGGGCACCTTC
14	NA	TRBV28	TRBJ2-1	NA	CASSGSGSYNEQFF	TGTGCCAGCAGCGGTAGCGGCTCCTACAATGAGCAGTTCTTC
15	NA	TRBV6-4	TRBJ2-1	NA	CASSGEGSSYNEQFF	TGTGCCAGCAGTGGCGAGGGTAGCTCCTACAATGAGCAGTTCTTC
15	NA	TRBV7-2	TRBJ1-2	NA	CASSNRPTGTYGYTF	TGTGCCAGCAGCAACCGACCTACGGGCACCTATGGCTACACCTTC
17	NA	TRBV7-9	TRBJ1-3	TRBD1	CASSFGQGEFLGNTIYF	TGTGCCAGCAGCTTTGGACAGGGGGAATTCCTTGGAAACACCATATATTTT
15	NA	TRBV13	TRBJ2-7	TRBD2	CASSQVGLAVYEQYF	TGTGCCAGCAGCCAAGTTGGACTAGCGGTGTACGAGCAGTACTTC
14	NA	TRBV7-2	TRBJ1-5	TRBD1	CASSLGSGGQPQHF	TGTGCCAGCAGCTTAGGGTCAGGGGGTCAGCCCCAGCATTTT
15	NA	TRBV5-1	TRBJ1-2	NA	CASSLDGSGDYGYTF	TGCGCCAGCAGCTTGGATGGCAGCGGGGACTATGGCTACACCTTC
11	NA	TRBV9	TRBJ2-1	NA	CASSVGDEQFF	TGTGCCAGCAGCGTAGGTGACGAGCAGTTCTTC